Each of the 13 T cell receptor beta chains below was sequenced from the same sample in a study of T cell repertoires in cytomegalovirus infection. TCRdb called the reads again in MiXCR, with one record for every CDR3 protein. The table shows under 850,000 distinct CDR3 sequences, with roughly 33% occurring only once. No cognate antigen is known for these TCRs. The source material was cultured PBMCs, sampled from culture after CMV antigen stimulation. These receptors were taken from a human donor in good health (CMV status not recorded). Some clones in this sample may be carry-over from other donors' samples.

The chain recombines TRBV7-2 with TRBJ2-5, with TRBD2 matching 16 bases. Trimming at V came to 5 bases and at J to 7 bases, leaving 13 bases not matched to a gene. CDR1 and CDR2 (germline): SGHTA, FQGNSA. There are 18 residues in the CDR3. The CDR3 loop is CASSPGPGLAGGLGTQYF. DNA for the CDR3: TGTGCCAGCAGCCCTGGGCCGGGACTAGCGGGAGGGCTGGGGACCCAGTACTTC.

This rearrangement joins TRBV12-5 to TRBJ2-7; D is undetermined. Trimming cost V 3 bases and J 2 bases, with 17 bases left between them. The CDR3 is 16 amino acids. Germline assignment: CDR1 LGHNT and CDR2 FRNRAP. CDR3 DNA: TGTGCTAGTGGTTTTTGGCCCGGAGCCGGCACCTACGAGCAGTACTTC. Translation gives CASGFWPGAGTYEQYF.

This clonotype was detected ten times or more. Here the CDR3 DNA reads TGTGCCAGCAGCCCAAGGCCGCAGCGGGGGAGGGCAGATACGCAGTATTTT. It specifies CASSPRPQRGRADTQYF. The rearrangement joins TRBV7-2 to TRBJ2-3, with TRBD2 identical over 8 bases. Germline-derived CDR1 and CDR2 are SGHTA and FQGNSA. There are 17 residues in the CDR3. V was pared by 5 bases and J by 4 bases, with 14 bases of the junction left unmatched.

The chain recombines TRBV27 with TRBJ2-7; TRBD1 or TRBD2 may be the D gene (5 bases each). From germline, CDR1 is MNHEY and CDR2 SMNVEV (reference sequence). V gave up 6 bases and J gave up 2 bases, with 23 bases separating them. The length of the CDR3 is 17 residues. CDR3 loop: CASRPPGPPVSPYEQYF. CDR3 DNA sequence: TGTGCCAGCAGACCGCCGGGACCGCCCGTTAGTCCCTACGAGCAGTACTTC.

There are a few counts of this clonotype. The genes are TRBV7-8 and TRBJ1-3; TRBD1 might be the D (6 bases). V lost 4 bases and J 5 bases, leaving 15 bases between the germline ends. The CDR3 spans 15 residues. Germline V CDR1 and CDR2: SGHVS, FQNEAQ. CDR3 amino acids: CASSWGVGGRNTIYF. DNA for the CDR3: TGTGCCAGCAGCTGGGGGGTAGGGGGAAGAAACACCATATATTTT. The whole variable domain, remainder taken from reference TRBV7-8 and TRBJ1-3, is GAGVSQSPRYKVAKRGQDVALRCDPISGHVSLFWYQQALGQGPEFLTYFQNEAQLDKSGLPSDRFFAERPEGSVSTLKIQRTQQEDSAVYLCASSWGVGGRNTIYFGEGSWLTVV.

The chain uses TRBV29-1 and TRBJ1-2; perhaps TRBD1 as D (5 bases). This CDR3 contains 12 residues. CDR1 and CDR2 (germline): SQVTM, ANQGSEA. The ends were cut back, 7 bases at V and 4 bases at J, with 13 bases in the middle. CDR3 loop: CSDHDSFYGYTF. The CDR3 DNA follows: TGCAGCGACCACGACAGCTTCTATGGCTACACCTTC.

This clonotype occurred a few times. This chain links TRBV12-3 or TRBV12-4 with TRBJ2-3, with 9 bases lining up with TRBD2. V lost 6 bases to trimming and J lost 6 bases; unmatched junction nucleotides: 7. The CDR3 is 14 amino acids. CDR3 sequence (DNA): TGTGCCAGCAGACGGGGACTAGCTCAGGATACGCAGTATTTT. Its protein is CASRRGLAQDTQYF.

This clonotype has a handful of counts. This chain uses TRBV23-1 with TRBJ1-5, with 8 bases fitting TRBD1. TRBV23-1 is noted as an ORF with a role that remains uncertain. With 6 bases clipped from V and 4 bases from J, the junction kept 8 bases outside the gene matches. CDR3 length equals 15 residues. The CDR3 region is CASSTGQGGNQPQHF. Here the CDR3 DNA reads TGCGCCAGCAGCACCGGACAGGGTGGAAATCAGCCCCAGCATTTT.

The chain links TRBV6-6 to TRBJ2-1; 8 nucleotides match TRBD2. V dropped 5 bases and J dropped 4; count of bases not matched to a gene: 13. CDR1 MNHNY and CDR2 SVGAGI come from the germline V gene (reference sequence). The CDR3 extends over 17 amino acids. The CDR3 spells CASSGPTSGRRYNEQFF. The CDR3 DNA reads TGTGCCAGCAGTGGACCAACCAGCGGGAGACGGTACAATGAGCAGTTCTTC.

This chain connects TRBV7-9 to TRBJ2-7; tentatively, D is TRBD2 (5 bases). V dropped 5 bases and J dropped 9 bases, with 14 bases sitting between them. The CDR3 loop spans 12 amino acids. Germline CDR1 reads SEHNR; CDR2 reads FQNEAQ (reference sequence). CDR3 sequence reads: CASSQNRGGQYF. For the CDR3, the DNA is TGTGCCAGCAGCCAAAACCGGGGTGGGCAGTACTTC.

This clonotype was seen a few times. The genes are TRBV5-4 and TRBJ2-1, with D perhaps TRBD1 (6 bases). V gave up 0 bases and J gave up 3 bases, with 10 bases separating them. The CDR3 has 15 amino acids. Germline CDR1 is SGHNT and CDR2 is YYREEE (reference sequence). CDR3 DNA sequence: TGTGCCAGCAGCTTGGACAGGGTAAACTACAATGAGCAGTTCTTC. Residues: CASSLDRVNYNEQFF.

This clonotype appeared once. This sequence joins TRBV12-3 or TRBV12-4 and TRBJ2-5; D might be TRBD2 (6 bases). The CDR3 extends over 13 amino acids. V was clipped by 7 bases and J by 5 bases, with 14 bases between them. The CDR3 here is CASTPGETETQYF. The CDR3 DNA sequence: TGTGCCAGCACCCCGGGGGAGACGGAGACCCAGTACTTC.

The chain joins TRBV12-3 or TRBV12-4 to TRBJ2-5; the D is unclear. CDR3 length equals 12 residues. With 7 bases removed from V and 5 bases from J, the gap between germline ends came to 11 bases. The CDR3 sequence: CASTSTVETQYF. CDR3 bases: TGTGCCAGCACCTCCACAGTGGAGACCCAGTACTTC.